This T cell receptor (delta chain) was documented in a study of gamma-delta chains in newborns, infants, children. For the study at large: Microbial exposure reportedly drives polyclonal innate γδ T cell expansion after birth.

TCRdb re-processed the reads using CATT. The sample gives several thousand delta-chain clones, more than 30% of which show up once; roughly 15% is in the top ten. J was trimmed by 0 bases and V by 1 base; bases with no gene match: 15. The length of the CDR3 is 23 residues. Germline CDR1 reads GEAIGNYY; CDR2 reads EKD. The V gene is TRDV2, the J gene TRDJ3; 12 bases align to TRDD3. The sequenced sample consisted of blood. The source of this sequence is a child who received the measles vaccine. CDR3 in amino acids: CACDTKLTTGGYTSSWDTRQMFF. CDR3 DNA sequence: TGTGCCTGTGACACGAAGTTAACAACTGGGGGATACACAAGCTCCTGGGACACCCGACAGATGTTTTTC.